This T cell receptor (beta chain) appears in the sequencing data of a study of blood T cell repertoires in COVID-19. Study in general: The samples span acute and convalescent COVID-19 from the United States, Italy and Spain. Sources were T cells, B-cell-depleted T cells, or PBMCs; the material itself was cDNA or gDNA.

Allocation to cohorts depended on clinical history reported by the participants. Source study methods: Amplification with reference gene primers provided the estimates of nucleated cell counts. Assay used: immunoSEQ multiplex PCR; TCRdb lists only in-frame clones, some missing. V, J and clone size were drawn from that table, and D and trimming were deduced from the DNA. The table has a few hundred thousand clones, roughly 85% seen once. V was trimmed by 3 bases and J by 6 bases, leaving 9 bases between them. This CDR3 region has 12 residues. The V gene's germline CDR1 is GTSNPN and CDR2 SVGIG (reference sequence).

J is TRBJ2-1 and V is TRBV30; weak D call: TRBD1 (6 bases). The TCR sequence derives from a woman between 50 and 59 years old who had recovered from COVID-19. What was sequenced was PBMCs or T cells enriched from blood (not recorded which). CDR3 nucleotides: TGTGCCTGGAGGAGGACAGTCAATGAGCAGTTCTTC. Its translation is CAWRRTVNEQFF.